This is a list of T cell receptor beta chains from one sample in a study of beta chain features in type 1 diabetes. Produced via immunoSEQ multiplex PCR; TCRdb's table is partial and in-frame only. The sample lists 250,000 to 300,000 clones; approximately 14% were seen once. Sequences were obtained from naive CD4+ T cells from blood. These receptors were taken from a man aged 25 to 45 with type 1 diabetes. The CDR3 runs from the conserved cysteine through the conserved F or W. Fields, in order: V gene, J gene, D gene, clone size, CDR3 protein, CDR3 DNA. D genes are given only for firm matches. The size of a clone is reported for some rows only, either as once, few or many, or as a class for expanded clones.

v_gene: TRBV2
j_gene: TRBJ2-1
d_gene: NA
abundance: NA
CDR3aa: CASRYNEQFF
CDR3nt: TGTGCCAGCCGGTACAATGAGCAGTTCTTC

v_gene: TRBV9
j_gene: TRBJ1-1
d_gene: NA
abundance: NA
CDR3aa: CASSRQLTNTEAFF
CDR3nt: TGTGCCAGCAGTAGACAGCTTACGAACACTGAAGCTTTCTTT

v_gene: TRBV28
j_gene: TRBJ2-4
d_gene: TRBD1
abundance: NA
CDR3aa: CASREGQGRNIQYF
CDR3nt: TGTGCCAGCAGGGAGGGACAGGGCAGGAACATTCAGTACTTC

v_gene: TRBV2
j_gene: TRBJ2-5
d_gene: NA
abundance: NA
CDR3aa: CASIRPAGETQYF
CDR3nt: TGTGCCAGCATCCGGCCCGCCGGGGAGACCCAGTACTTC

v_gene: TRBV5-1
j_gene: TRBJ1-5
d_gene: TRBD1
abundance: few
CDR3aa: CASSGGQGGNQPQHF
CDR3nt: TGCGCCAGCAGCGGCGGACAGGGAGGCAATCAGCCCCAGCATTTT

v_gene: TRBV5-4
j_gene: TRBJ2-7
d_gene: TRBD2
abundance: NA
CDR3aa: CASSHGGTTVYEQYF
CDR3nt: TGTGCCAGCAGCCATGGGGGGACTACAGTCTACGAGCAGTACTTC

v_gene: TRBV7-2
j_gene: TRBJ1-5
d_gene: TRBD1
abundance: few
CDR3aa: CASSSDREGQPQHF
CDR3nt: TGTGCCAGCAGCTCGGACAGGGAAGGTCAGCCCCAGCATTTT

v_gene: TRBV28
j_gene: TRBJ1-1
d_gene: NA
abundance: few
CDR3aa: CASSSIDYTEAFF
CDR3nt: TGTGCCAGCAGTTCAATCGACTACACTGAAGCTTTCTTT

v_gene: TRBV19
j_gene: TRBJ2-1
d_gene: TRBD2
abundance: NA
CDR3aa: CASSISAGGPYNEQFF
CDR3nt: TGTGCCAGTAGTATCTCGGCGGGAGGGCCCTACAATGAGCAGTTCTTC

v_gene: TRBV27
j_gene: TRBJ2-7
d_gene: NA
abundance: NA
CDR3aa: CASSPTRQSPEQYF
CDR3nt: TGTGCCAGCAGCCCGACTAGACAGTCCCCCGAGCAGTACTTC

v_gene: TRBV11-2
j_gene: TRBJ1-2
d_gene: NA
abundance: NA
CDR3aa: CASSRAGGGSYGYTF
CDR3nt: TGTGCCAGCAGCCGTGCGGGTGGGGGCAGCTATGGCTACACCTTC

v_gene: TRBV5-1
j_gene: TRBJ2-1
d_gene: TRBD1
abundance: NA
CDR3aa: CASSPTGDQYNEQFF
CDR3nt: TGCGCCAGCAGCCCGACAGGGGATCAGTACAATGAGCAGTTCTTC

v_gene: TRBV7-2
j_gene: TRBJ1-2
d_gene: NA
abundance: NA
CDR3aa: CASSLEFPPGGYTF
CDR3nt: TGTGCCAGCAGCTTAGAGTTTCCTCCGGGTGGCTACACCTTC

v_gene: TRBV29-1
j_gene: TRBJ2-7
d_gene: TRBD1
abundance: few
CDR3aa: CSTRDRGLGEQYF
CDR3nt: TGCAGCACGAGGGACAGGGGGCTGGGCGAGCAGTACTTC

v_gene: TRBV4-3
j_gene: TRBJ2-3
d_gene: TRBD2
abundance: NA
CDR3aa: CASSQVRGRAGSTDTQYF
CDR3nt: TGCGCCAGCAGCCAAGTTCGCGGGAGGGCCGGTAGTACAGATACGCAGTATTTT

v_gene: TRBV19
j_gene: TRBJ1-2
d_gene: NA
abundance: NA
CDR3aa: CASSIRERIYGYTF
CDR3nt: TGTGCCAGTAGTATTCGGGAGCGGATCTATGGCTACACCTTC

v_gene: TRBV28
j_gene: TRBJ2-5
d_gene: TRBD2
abundance: few
CDR3aa: CASSFFSGLAGVRETQYF
CDR3nt: TGTGCCAGCAGTTTCTTCTCCGGACTAGCGGGAGTTCGAGAGACCCAGTACTTC

v_gene: TRBV9
j_gene: TRBJ2-5
d_gene: TRBD2
abundance: few
CDR3aa: CASSVEAGVLETQYF
CDR3nt: TGTGCCAGCAGCGTAGAAGCGGGAGTGTTGGAGACCCAGTACTTC

v_gene: TRBV5-1
j_gene: TRBJ2-1
d_gene: TRBD1
abundance: few
CDR3aa: CASSSAGTGFVNEQFF
CDR3nt: TGCGCCAGCAGCTCCGCCGGGACAGGGTTTGTCAATGAGCAGTTCTTC

v_gene: TRBV5-1
j_gene: TRBJ2-5
d_gene: TRBD2
abundance: NA
CDR3aa: CASSRTGTSEETQYF
CDR3nt: TGCGCCAGCAGCCGGACCGGGACTAGCGAAGAGACCCAGTACTTC

v_gene: TRBV7-9
j_gene: TRBJ1-1
d_gene: TRBD1
abundance: NA
CDR3aa: CASSKGQGGLNTEAFF
CDR3nt: TGTGCCAGCAGCAAAGGACAGGGGGGCCTCAACACTGAAGCTTTCTTT

v_gene: TRBV4-1
j_gene: TRBJ1-1
d_gene: TRBD1
abundance: NA
CDR3aa: CASSQPGGNTEAFF
CDR3nt: TGCGCCAGCAGCCAACCAGGGGGGAACACTGAAGCTTTCTTT

v_gene: TRBV28
j_gene: TRBJ2-2
d_gene: NA
abundance: few
CDR3aa: CASSPGHLNTGELFF
CDR3nt: TGTGCCAGCAGTCCGGGACATTTGAACACCGGGGAGCTGTTTTTT

v_gene: TRBV6-1
j_gene: TRBJ2-7
d_gene: TRBD1
abundance: few
CDR3aa: CASRTGTGHYEQYF
CDR3nt: TGTGCCAGCAGGACCGGGACAGGCCACTACGAGCAGTACTTC

v_gene: TRBV7-7
j_gene: TRBJ2-1
d_gene: NA
abundance: few
CDR3aa: CASSLGKGGDDEQFF
CDR3nt: TGTGCCAGCAGCTTAGGGAAGGGGGGGGACGATGAGCAGTTCTTC

v_gene: TRBV29-1
j_gene: TRBJ2-3
d_gene: NA
abundance: NA
CDR3aa: CSVGIGTSTDTQYF
CDR3nt: TGCAGCGTTGGAATTGGGACTAGCACAGATACGCAGTATTTT

v_gene: TRBV7-3
j_gene: TRBJ1-1
d_gene: NA
abundance: NA
CDR3aa: CASSMTGNTEAFF
CDR3nt: TGTGCCAGCAGCATGACGGGGAACACTGAAGCTTTCTTT

v_gene: TRBV18
j_gene: TRBJ2-5
d_gene: NA
abundance: NA
CDR3aa: CASSPAGGGGETQYF
CDR3nt: TGTGCCAGCTCACCGGCAGGGGGAGGAGGAGAGACCCAGTACTTC

v_gene: TRBV30
j_gene: TRBJ2-5
d_gene: NA
abundance: few
CDR3aa: CAWNRGTENQETQYF
CDR3nt: TGTGCCTGGAATAGAGGGACTGAGAACCAAGAGACCCAGTACTTC

v_gene: TRBV29-1
j_gene: TRBJ1-1
d_gene: NA
abundance: few
CDR3aa: CSVEGQGHTEAFF
CDR3nt: TGCAGCGTTGAAGGGCAGGGTCACACTGAAGCTTTCTTT

v_gene: TRBV5-1
j_gene: TRBJ1-2
d_gene: TRBD1
abundance: few
CDR3aa: CASSSARDRVNLNYGYTF
CDR3nt: TGCGCCAGCAGCTCGGCCCGGGACAGGGTCAATTTGAACTATGGCTACACCTTC

v_gene: TRBV4-3
j_gene: TRBJ2-7
d_gene: TRBD2
abundance: NA
CDR3aa: CASSQRRLAKYEQYF
CDR3nt: TGCGCCAGCAGCCAAAGGAGACTAGCGAAATACGAGCAGTACTTC

v_gene: TRBV9
j_gene: TRBJ1-3
d_gene: TRBD1
abundance: NA
CDR3aa: CASSIQGSTGNTIYF
CDR3nt: TGTGCCAGCAGCATACAGGGGTCGACTGGAAACACCATATATTTT

v_gene: TRBV9
j_gene: TRBJ2-5
d_gene: TRBD2
abundance: NA
CDR3aa: CASSVGAGDGQETQYF
CDR3nt: TGTGCCAGCAGCGTAGGGGCGGGAGATGGGCAAGAGACCCAGTACTTC

v_gene: TRBV9
j_gene: TRBJ2-2
d_gene: NA
abundance: few
CDR3aa: CASSGPGSTGELFF
CDR3nt: TGTGCCAGCAGCGGCCCAGGGTCTACCGGGGAGCTGTTTTTT

v_gene: TRBV7-2
j_gene: TRBJ2-5
d_gene: TRBD2
abundance: NA
CDR3aa: CASSLAPLAGGAKYF
CDR3nt: TGTGCCAGCAGCTTAGCCCCTCTAGCGGGAGGGGCAAAGTACTTC

v_gene: TRBV27
j_gene: TRBJ2-7
d_gene: NA
abundance: NA
CDR3aa: CATGGGNSFREQYF
CDR3nt: TGTGCCACGGGGGGCGGAAACTCCTTCCGGGAGCAGTACTTC

v_gene: TRBV18
j_gene: TRBJ2-3
d_gene: NA
abundance: few
CDR3aa: CASSPSSSDTQYF
CDR3nt: TGTGCCAGCTCACCCTCCTCCTCGGATACGCAGTATTTT

v_gene: TRBV18
j_gene: TRBJ2-1
d_gene: NA
abundance: NA
CDR3aa: CASLFSRGDNEQFF
CDR3nt: TGTGCCAGTCTCTTTTCGAGAGGAGACAATGAGCAGTTCTTC

v_gene: TRBV28
j_gene: TRBJ2-7
d_gene: NA
abundance: few
CDR3aa: CASTGGQAYEQYF
CDR3nt: TGTGCCAGCACAGGGGGGCAGGCCTACGAGCAGTACTTC

v_gene: TRBV30
j_gene: TRBJ2-1
d_gene: TRBD2
abundance: NA
CDR3aa: CAWSKAGADQFF
CDR3nt: TGTGCCTGGAGTAAGGCGGGAGCCGACCAGTTCTTC

v_gene: TRBV4-2
j_gene: TRBJ2-1
d_gene: NA
abundance: NA
CDR3aa: CASSQEQSSYNEQFF
CDR3nt: TGTGCCAGCAGCCAAGAACAGAGCTCCTACAATGAGCAGTTCTTC

v_gene: TRBV5-1
j_gene: TRBJ2-6
d_gene: NA
abundance: NA
CDR3aa: CASSLATGANVLTF
CDR3nt: TGCGCCAGCAGCTTGGCTACTGGGGCCAACGTCCTGACTTTC

v_gene: TRBV7-8
j_gene: TRBJ2-1
d_gene: NA
abundance: few
CDR3aa: CASSLAYTNEQFF
CDR3nt: TGTGCCAGCAGCTTAGCGTATACAAATGAGCAGTTCTTC

v_gene: TRBV2
j_gene: TRBJ2-2
d_gene: NA
abundance: NA
CDR3aa: CASLSNRETGELFF
CDR3nt: TGTGCCAGCCTATCGAACAGGGAGACCGGGGAGCTGTTTTTT

v_gene: TRBV15
j_gene: TRBJ2-5
d_gene: TRBD1
abundance: NA
CDR3aa: CATSSPYGTGGKQETQYF
CDR3nt: TGTGCCACCAGCAGTCCTTATGGGACAGGGGGTAAACAAGAGACCCAGTACTTC

v_gene: TRBV28
j_gene: TRBJ1-2
d_gene: NA
abundance: NA
CDR3aa: CASSLLNYGYTF
CDR3nt: TGTGCCAGCAGTCTTCTGAACTATGGCTACACCTTC

v_gene: TRBV19
j_gene: TRBJ2-7
d_gene: TRBD1
abundance: few
CDR3aa: CASSDRDRGSYEQYF
CDR3nt: TGTGCCAGTAGTGACCGGGACAGGGGCTCCTACGAGCAGTACTTC

v_gene: TRBV9
j_gene: TRBJ2-7
d_gene: NA
abundance: few
CDR3aa: CASSYRDTDYEQYF
CDR3nt: TGTGCCAGCAGCTACCGGGACACAGACTACGAGCAGTACTTC

v_gene: TRBV5-1
j_gene: TRBJ1-2
d_gene: NA
abundance: NA
CDR3aa: CASSFGRGDFYGYTF
CDR3nt: TGCGCCAGCAGCTTCGGCAGGGGCGACTTTTATGGCTACACCTTC

v_gene: TRBV30
j_gene: TRBJ1-1
d_gene: NA
abundance: NA
CDR3aa: CAWSRVGGANTEAFF
CDR3nt: TGTGCCTGGAGTAGGGTCGGAGGGGCGAACACTGAAGCTTTCTTT

v_gene: TRBV2
j_gene: TRBJ2-7
d_gene: TRBD1
abundance: NA
CDR3aa: CASSEDRGIGEQYF
CDR3nt: TGTGCCAGCAGCGAGGACAGGGGCATTGGCGAGCAGTACTTC

v_gene: TRBV7-2
j_gene: TRBJ2-2
d_gene: TRBD2
abundance: NA
CDR3aa: CASSSSGRYTGELFF
CDR3nt: TGTGCCAGCAGCTCAAGCGGGAGGTACACCGGGGAGCTGTTTTTT

v_gene: TRBV2
j_gene: TRBJ2-2
d_gene: TRBD1
abundance: NA
CDR3aa: CASSTPTGAPTGELFF
CDR3nt: TGTGCCAGCAGTACTCCGACAGGGGCCCCCACCGGGGAGCTGTTTTTT

v_gene: TRBV29-1
j_gene: TRBJ1-5
d_gene: NA
abundance: few
CDR3aa: CSVEQGLNQPQHF
CDR3nt: TGCAGCGTTGAACAGGGTCTGAATCAGCCCCAGCATTTT

v_gene: TRBV28
j_gene: TRBJ1-1
d_gene: NA
abundance: NA
CDR3aa: CASSLSQGNTEAFF
CDR3nt: TGTGCCAGCAGTTTATCCCAGGGTAACACTGAAGCTTTCTTT

v_gene: TRBV9
j_gene: TRBJ2-5
d_gene: NA
abundance: few
CDR3aa: CASSLGSWQTQYF
CDR3nt: TGTGCCAGCAGCCTAGGATCCTGGCAGACCCAGTACTTC